A selection of T cell receptor beta chains follows, all from one sample in a study of cytomegalovirus exposure and HLA in healthy donors. The method was immunoSEQ multiplex PCR; TCRdb's version includes in-frame clones alone and lacks a portion of them. The table lists 150,000 to 200,000 clones, over 75% of them singletons. Material: PBMCs. These receptors originate from a woman in her thirties in good health and CMV-seronegative. Both conserved end residues are trimmed from each CDR3.

TRBJ2-4 TRBV5-4 ASSFPDDREM
TRBJ2-3 TRBV27 ASSPNLKSLAGGTDTQY
TRBJ1-1 TRBV6-1 ASSAVNTEAF
TRBJ2-3 TRBV1 TSRTRGGQGCTDTQY
TRBJ1-2 TRBV6-5 ASRSLDRLYGYT
TRBJ2-5 TRBV30 AWRRGVQETQY
TRBJ2-7 TRBV5-1 ASSLRASGGSYEQY
TRBJ2-7 TRBV5-1 ASSYNGGSYEQY
TRBJ1-6 TRBV9 ASSVGTGVPLH
TRBJ1-5 TRBV19 AGSMTGGDAQPQH
TRBJ1-6 TRBV28 ASTNQGERFRTPLH
TRBJ1-1 TRBV29-1 SVEPSTGEAF
TRBJ2-1 TRBV15 ATSSRDRYNEQF
TRBJ1-3 TRBV18 ASSPLGARVTGNTIY
TRBJ1-1 TRBV5-5 ASSLRTGADTEAF
TRBJ2-7 TRBV5-1 ASGRFYEQY
TRBJ2-1 TRBV10-3 ASSPHNEQF
TRBJ1-6 TRBV30 AWKGSTRANSPLH
TRBJ1-1 TRBV4-2 ASSSPGTGEAF
TRBJ2-5 TRBV25-1 ASSEGVGKKETQY
TRBJ2-7 TRBV9 ASSVSGTGRSYEQY
TRBJ1-5 TRBV18 ASSPAAGGYQPQH
TRBJ1-4 TRBV6-5 ASSQTQAELF
TRBJ2-4 TRBV29-1 SVDGQGANIQY
TRBJ1-6 TRBV5-1 ASSRDRENSPLH
TRBJ1-6 TRBV29-1 SVGQGYNSPLH
TRBJ2-1 TRBV13 ASSAGGQLDFEQF
TRBJ2-5 TRBV18 ASSFSTNQETQY
TRBJ2-3 TRBV7-9 SSSPRGLAGHTDTQY
TRBJ2-1 TRBV7-2 ASSNRLAGGREQF
TRBJ1-6 TRBV9 ASGGQPYNSPLH
TRBJ2-3 TRBV6-1 ASSEEAGGPGDTQY
TRBJ2-1 TRBV9 ASSDPTGGPYNEQF
TRBJ2-1 TRBV5-1 ASSSHTGETYNEQF
TRBJ2-6 TRBV5-1 ASSLGGIGANVLT
TRBJ2-1 TRBV5-1 ASSLLAEPYNEQF
TRBJ2-2 TRBV9 ASSPGSANTGELF
TRBJ2-2 TRBV15 ATSTRGTPHAGELF
TRBJ2-5 TRBV19 ASSALLLAGLETQY
TRBJ1-1 TRBV7-3 ASSLDRVSNTEAF
TRBJ2-5 TRBV11-2 ASSLATSLLSPRTQY
TRBJ1-2 TRBV28 ASSLGGVSNYGYT
TRBJ2-1 TRBV28 ASRRGTYNEQF
TRBJ2-5 TRBV11-2 ASSSGLGETQY